This TCR beta chain was recorded in a study of T cell repertoires in cytomegalovirus infection. Across the study: In public TCR beta signatures, there were indications of both CMV infection and matching HLA type.

Regarding the study as a whole: CMV-specific TCR beta clonotypes restricted by HLA-C dominated the ex vivo response. The study identified carriers of CMV plus the relevant HLA from cumulative public TCR beta family frequency.

MiXCR was run by TCRdb on the reads, yielding one entry per CDR3 protein. The table includes 45,000 to 75,000 distinct CDR3 sequences, roughly a third detected once. Germline V gene lookup returns CDR1 SGHTA and CDR2 FQGNSA. The CDR3 is 14 residues long. Trimming removed 5 bases from V and 2 bases from J; junction bases left unmatched: 6. A few counts support this clonotype. Its antigen is currently unknown. The TCR originated in a human donor in good health (CMV status not recorded). Some clones in this sample may be carry-over from other donors' samples. The sample taken for sequencing was PBMCs, sequenced either directly or after in vitro stimulation (not recorded which). The chain employs TRBV7-2 and TRBJ2-7; 7 bases line up with TRBD1. The CDR3 coding sequence is TGTGCCAGCAGCCAGGACAGGCAGACCTACGAGCAGTACTTC. Translation gives CASSQDRQTYEQYF.